Presented here are 31 T cell receptor beta chains from one specimen sequenced in a study of blood T cell repertoires in COVID-19. TCRdb's copy holds only in-frame clones and misses some; the assay was immunoSEQ multiplex PCR. Of under 250,000 clones listed, around 90% are singletons. The sample comprised peripheral blood. The receptors were gathered from a man aged 80 or over with acute or convalescent COVID-19.

The chain combines TRBV7-2 with TRBJ2-7; 10 bases are shared with TRBD2. Per germline, CDR1 SGHTA and CDR2 FQGNSA. This CDR3 spans 15 amino acids. Trimming cost V 6 bases and J 6 bases; bases outside gene matches: 11. Here the CDR3 reads CASSRTALAGFEQYF. The CDR3 region has the DNA TGTGCCAGCAGTCGTACGGCACTAGCGGGGTTCGAGCAGTACTTC.

The CDR3 nucleotides read TGTGCCAGCAGCCCAGCAGGTCCGAGTCACGAGCAGTACTTC. As protein: CASSPAGPSHEQYF. The V and J genes are TRBV7-2 and TRBJ2-7, with D unresolved. Per germline, CDR1 SGHTA and CDR2 FQGNSA. The CDR3 is 14 amino acids. Trimming left V 5 bases short and J 5 bases short, with 16 bases between.

A note on this clone: A junction boundary mismatches the germline segment, possibly from a read error. The chain has TRBV15 and TRBJ1-4; 8 nucleotides align to TRBD1. CDR3 length equals 14 residues. Germline V lookup: CDR1 LNHNV, CDR2 YYDKDF (reference sequence). The CDR3 DNA is TGTGCCACCAGCGGAGACAGGGGTGTTGAAAAACTGTTTTTT. Translating gives CATSGDRGVEKLFF.

The J gene is TRBJ1-1, the V gene TRBV11-2; maybe TRBD1 (6 bases). Trimming removed 8 bases from V and 1 base from J, with 17 bases in between. Germline CDR1 and CDR2: SGHAT and FQNNGV. The CDR3 sequence is 15 residues long. CDR3 residues: CASSRGSRGNTEAFF. CDR3 bases: TGTGCCAGCTCAAGGGGGTCCAGGGGGAACACTGAAGCTTTCTTT.

CDR3 nucleotide sequence: TGTGCCAGCAGTTCGGGGGGAGGGAGACTTACTGAAGCTTTCTTT. Translated, it gives CASSSGGGRLTEAFF. The chain couples TRBV6-6 to TRBJ1-1; tentatively, D is TRBD1 (5 bases). Germline V gene sequence: CDR1 MNHNY, CDR2 SVGAGI (reference sequence). The CDR3 has 15 amino acids. Trimming removed 4 bases at V and 5 bases at J, with 17 bases between.

This sequence joins TRBV12-3 or TRBV12-4 and TRBJ2-3, with D perhaps TRBD1 (5 bases). Trimming took 5 bases from V and 2 from J, leaving 8 bases between them. The CDR3 totals 13 residues. The CDR3 sequence: CASSRQITDTQYF. The CDR3 DNA is TGTGCCAGCAGTCGACAGATCACAGATACGCAGTATTTT.

The chain carries TRBV7-2 and TRBJ1-6; no definite D call. The CDR3 extends over 15 amino acids. The germline V and J ends were trimmed by 5 bases and 6 bases, with 14 bases remaining between them. The germline V gene has CDR1 SGHTA and CDR2 FQGNSA. DNA of the CDR3: TGTGCCAGCAGCATGGACCAACGGGGTAATTCACCCCTCCACTTT. It is translated as CASSMDQRGNSPLHF.

The V call is TRBV4-3, the J call TRBJ2-7; D ambiguous. CDR3 length equals 15 residues. Germline loops: CDR1 LGHNA, CDR2 YSLEER. Trimming took 0 bases from V and 2 from J, leaving 11 bases between them. The CDR3 is CASSQDLRSPYEQYF. In DNA form, the CDR3 reads TGCGCCAGCAGCCAAGATCTAAGGAGCCCCTACGAGCAGTACTTC.

Only a few counts were recorded for this clone. This chain links TRBV10-3 with TRBJ2-7, with 7 bases identical to TRBD1. The CDR3 length is 14 residues. Germline V CDR1 and CDR2: ENHRY, SYGVKD. V lost 6 bases to trimming and J lost 2 bases; unmatched junction nucleotides: 7. CDR3 sequence: CAIRATGDPYEQYF. CDR3 coding DNA: TGTGCCATCAGGGCCACAGGGGACCCCTACGAGCAGTACTTC.

The V and J genes are TRBV27 and TRBJ2-5, with 9 bases fitting TRBD2. The germline V gene has CDR1 MNHEY and CDR2 SMNVEV (reference sequence). After removal of 9 bases from V and 4 bases from J, the junction contained 3 bases not matched to a gene. CDR3 length equals 12 residues. The CDR3 DNA is TGTGCCAGTAAAGCGGGAGGAGAGACCCAGTACTTC. Translated, it gives CASKAGGETQYF.

The genes are TRBV7-2 and TRBJ1-2; 12 nucleotides agree with TRBD1. The ends lost 1 base at V and 2 bases at J; junction bases unmatched: 11. The germline V gene encodes CDR1 SGHTA and CDR2 FQGNSA. This CDR3 has 19 residues. The CDR3 nucleotides read TGTGCCAGCAGCTTAGTGGCCGGGACAGGGGGCGCATCGAACTATGGCTACACCTTC. This codes for CASSLVAGTGGASNYGYTF.

V gene TRBV11-2 combines with J gene TRBJ2-1, with 14 positions matching TRBD2. V lost 3 bases, J lost 10 bases, and 8 bases stayed unmatched. In germline, CDR1 is SGHAT, CDR2 FQNNGV. This CDR3 is built from 16 residues. This CDR3 reads CASSLRLAGGQGEQFF. The CDR3 DNA reads TGTGCCAGCAGCTTGAGACTAGCGGGAGGGCAGGGGGAGCAGTTCTTC.

This clone has a single count. The rearrangement joins TRBV7-8 to TRBJ1-2; D is unresolved. CDR1 SGHVS and CDR2 FQNEAQ come from the germline V gene. V shed 5 bases and J shed 9 bases, with 25 bases lying between them. The CDR3 spans 16 residues. CDR3 nucleotides: TGTGCCAGCAGCGACGTGAGCGGCAGGTTGGGGAGTAGCTACACCTTC. This gives the protein CASSDVSGRLGSSYTF. The full variable domain, rest sourced from reference TRBV7-8 and TRBJ1-2, is GAGVSQSPRYKVAKRGQDVALRCDPISGHVSLFWYQQALGQGPEFLTYFQNEAQLDKSGLPSDRFFAERPEGSVSTLKIQRTQQEDSAVYLCASSDVSGRLGSSYTFGSGTRLTVV.

The V and J genes are TRBV7-2 and TRBJ2-7; 14 nucleotides line up with TRBD2. Germline V gene sequence: CDR1 SGHTA, CDR2 FQGNSA. CDR3 length: 16 amino acids. Trimming took 4 bases from V and 1 from J; bases not matched to a gene: 3. CDR3: CASSYGLAGGSYEQYF. The CDR3 DNA reads as TGTGCCAGCAGCTACGGACTAGCGGGAGGATCCTACGAGCAGTACTTC.

The chain's CDR3 is CASSGGQSLGNTIYF. The CDR3 DNA follows: TGTGCCAGCAGCGGTGGACAGTCCCTTGGAAACACCATATATTTT. The rearrangement links TRBV9 to TRBJ1-3, with D possibly being TRBD1 (6 bases). This CDR3 contains 15 residues. Trimming removed 3 bases from V and 3 bases from J, with 13 bases in between. Germline CDR1 and CDR2: SGDLS and YYNGEE.

V gene TRBV6-5 combines with J gene TRBJ2-7, with TRBD1 identical over 7 bases. Germline-derived CDR1 and CDR2 are MNHEY and SVGAGI. V lost 2 bases and J lost 6; bases outside the gene matches: 7. This CDR3 has 14 amino acids. The CDR3 spells CASSYGNRGSEQYF. The CDR3 bases are TGTGCCAGCAGTTACGGGAACAGGGGTAGCGAGCAGTACTTC.

This chain links TRBV18 with TRBJ2-1, with 7 nucleotides matching TRBD1. V shed 4 bases and J 10 bases; nucleotides not matched to a gene: 1. The CDR3 contains 11 residues. Germline CDR1 and CDR2: KGHSH and LQKENI. Here the CDR3 DNA reads TGTGCCAGCTCACAGGGGGCCGAGCAGTTCTTC. Protein sequence: CASSQGAEQFF.

This chain uses TRBV28 with TRBJ2-1, with 10 bases aligning to TRBD2. The CDR3 has 16 residues. The ends lost 7 bases at V and 1 base at J; junction bases unmatched: 7. The germline V gene encodes CDR1 MDHEN and CDR2 SYDVKM. The CDR3 region is CASISSAGGSYNEQFF. CDR3 in DNA: TGTGCCAGCATAAGTTCAGCGGGAGGGTCCTACAATGAGCAGTTCTTC.

This chain joins TRBV7-8 and TRBJ1-1; TRBD1 agrees at 7 bases. The junction had 7 bases not matched to a gene; V was cut back by 1 base and J by 5 bases. Germline loops: CDR1 SGHVS, CDR2 FQNEAQ. The CDR3 is made up of 15 amino acids. This CDR3 is CASSLVGQGETEAFF. In DNA, the CDR3 is TGTGCCAGCAGCTTAGTCGGGCAGGGGGAAACTGAAGCTTTCTTT.

The gene calls are TRBV28 and TRBJ1-6; TRBD1 might be the D (6 bases). V was shortened by 7 bases and J by 10 bases, with 14 bases between the two germline ends. In germline, CDR1 is MDHEN, CDR2 SYDVKM. The CDR3 covers 13 residues. Written as DNA, the CDR3 is TGTGCCAGCAACGCAGGGGCTTTCTCACCCCTCCACTTT. Amino acid sequence: CASNAGAFSPLHF.

The V and J genes are TRBV28 and TRBJ2-5; tentatively, D is TRBD1 (6 bases). Germline V gene lookup returns CDR1 MDHEN and CDR2 SYDVKM. V was shortened by 4 bases and J by 4 bases, with 22 bases between the two germline ends. The CDR3 is 17 amino acids. The CDR3 is CASSSSYRAPRGETQYF. DNA of the CDR3: TGTGCCAGCAGTTCCTCTTACAGGGCACCTCGGGGAGAGACCCAGTACTTC.

The CDR3: CASSETWTGLGNTIYF. The CDR3 bases are TGTGCCAGCAGTGAAACCTGGACAGGGCTCGGAAACACCATATATTTT. The chain couples TRBV6-1 to TRBJ1-3, with 8 nucleotides matching TRBD1. J was trimmed by 4 bases and V by 2 bases; bases with no gene match: 7. CDR1 MNHNS and CDR2 SASEGT come from the germline V gene. This CDR3 is 16 amino acids long.

The chain joins TRBV19 to TRBJ1-2; D gene unclear. The V end lost 7 bases, the J end lost 0 bases, and 12 bases lay between the germline ends. CDR1 and CDR2 from the germline V gene are LNHDA and SQIVND (reference sequence). The CDR3 consists of 14 residues. Written as DNA, the CDR3 is TGTGCCAGTACTCAAGGAGGGCCTAACTATGGCTACACCTTC. Protein: CASTQGGPNYGYTF. The entire variable domain, with the rest obtained from reference TRBV19 and TRBJ1-2, is as follows: DGGITQSPKYLFRKEGQNVTLSCEQNLNHDAMYWYRQDPGQGLRLIYYSQIVNDFQKGDIAEGYSVSREKKESFPLTVTSAQKNPTAFYLCASTQGGPNYGYTFGSGTRLTVV.

Concerning this clone itself: Different DNA sequences within this sample yield the same CDR3. The rearrangement uses TRBV5-1 and TRBJ1-2, with unresolved D. V was cut by 0 bases and J by 2 bases, with 5 bases left in between. Germline V gene sequence: CDR1 SGHRS, CDR2 YFSETQ. This CDR3 is 13 amino acids long. The CDR3 spells CASSLEANYGYTF. CDR3 coding DNA: TGCGCCAGCAGCTTGGAAGCGAACTATGGCTACACCTTC.

The chain employs TRBV5-6 and TRBJ2-1, with 9 nucleotides matching TRBD1. V dropped 4 bases and J dropped 7; count of bases not matched to a gene: 12. Germline CDR1 is SGHDT and CDR2 is YYEEEE. This CDR3 spans 16 amino acids. In DNA form, the CDR3 reads TGTGCCAGCAGCGCCACCGGGACAGGGTTTGTGAATGAGCAGTTCTTC. As protein: CASSATGTGFVNEQFF.

This chain links TRBV28 with TRBJ1-2; D perhaps matches TRBD1 (5 bases). CDR3 length: 14 residues. CDR1 is MDHEN and CDR2 is SYDVKM in the germline V gene. With 4 bases removed from V and 4 bases from J, the gap between germline ends came to 13 bases. Written as DNA, the CDR3 is TGTGCCAGCAGTTGGGCGACAGCGGGCTATGGCTACACCTTC. It encodes CASSWATAGYGYTF.

This sequence joins TRBV18 and TRBJ2-1; D remains ambiguous. The CDR3 is 13 residues long. Trimming removed 3 bases from V and 8 bases from J, with 11 bases in between. Germline values: CDR1 KGHSH, CDR2 LQKENI. This chain's CDR3 is CASSPLSADEQFF. The DNA of the CDR3 is TGTGCCAGCTCACCCCTGAGCGCAGATGAGCAGTTCTTC.

The J gene is TRBJ2-7, the V gene TRBV4-3; a possible D gene is TRBD1 (5 bases). CDR3 length: 19 amino acids. Germline CDR1 is LGHNA and CDR2 is YSLEER. Trimming took off 0 bases at V and 7 bases at J, with 28 bases between the two ends. CDR3 nucleotide sequence: TGCGCCAGCAGCCAAGATGTGGTAGGGGCGGCGCTAACGTCAGGAGAGCAGTACTTC. Its protein product is CASSQDVVGAALTSGEQYF.

The chain joins TRBV4-1 to TRBJ1-5; 9 bases fit TRBD1. J lost 5 bases, V lost 0 bases, and 5 bases had no gene match. Looked up from germline, CDR1 is MGHRA and CDR2 is YSYEKL. The CDR3 loop spans 16 amino acids. The CDR3 loop is CASSQDGGQGYQPQHF. CDR3 sequence (DNA): TGCGCCAGCAGCCAAGATGGGGGACAGGGCTATCAGCCCCAGCATTTT.

The V call is TRBV4-1, the J call TRBJ1-1, with a possible D match to TRBD1 (5 bases). This CDR3 is built from 15 residues. V was cut by 1 base and J by 2 bases, with 11 bases left in between. Germline loops: CDR1 MGHRA, CDR2 YSYEKL. CDR3 DNA: TGCGCCAGCAGCCAAGTGGGGCCGGCAAACACTGAAGCTTTCTTT. It codes for CASSQVGPANTEAFF.

This chain uses TRBV6-5 with TRBJ2-1, with TRBD1 matching over 9 bases. V lost 6 bases and J lost 8; bases outside the gene matches: 11. The CDR3 runs to 15 residues. The germline CDR1 and CDR2 sequences are MNHEY and SVGAGI. The DNA for the CDR3 is TGTGCCAGCAGGGAGGGACAGGGCCTTTCGGATGAGCAGTTCTTC. Translation: CASREGQGLSDEQFF.